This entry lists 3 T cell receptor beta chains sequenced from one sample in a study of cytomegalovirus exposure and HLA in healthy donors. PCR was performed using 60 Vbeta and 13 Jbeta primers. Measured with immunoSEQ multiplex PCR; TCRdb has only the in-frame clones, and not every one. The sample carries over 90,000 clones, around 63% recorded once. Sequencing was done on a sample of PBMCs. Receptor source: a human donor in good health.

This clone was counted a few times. The CDR3 region has the DNA TGTGCCAGCAGCGGAGACTCCTACGAGCAGTACTTC. Translation: CASSGDSYEQYF. The chain uses TRBV5-6 and TRBJ2-7; D gene uncertain. Trimming removed 4 bases from V and 0 bases from J, with 5 bases in between. The CDR3 has 12 residues. Germline V gene data show CDR1 as SGHDT and CDR2 as YYEEEE.

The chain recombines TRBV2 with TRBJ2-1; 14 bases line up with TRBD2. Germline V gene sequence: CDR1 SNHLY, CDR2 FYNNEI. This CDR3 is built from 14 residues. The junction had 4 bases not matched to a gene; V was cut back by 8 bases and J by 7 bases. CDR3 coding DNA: TGTGCCAGCCGCGGGACTAGCGGGAGTAATGAGCAGTTCTTC. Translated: CASRGTSGSNEQFF.

This CDR3 reads CASSRRANSYNEQFF. For the CDR3, the DNA is TGTGCCAGCAGCCGGAGGGCGAATTCCTACAATGAGCAGTTCTTC. The rearrangement joins TRBV7-3 to TRBJ2-1; D might be TRBD2 (6 bases). This CDR3 region has 15 residues. The germline V and J ends were trimmed by 5 bases and 1 base, with 12 bases remaining between them. The germline CDR1 and CDR2 sequences are SGHTA and FQGTGA.